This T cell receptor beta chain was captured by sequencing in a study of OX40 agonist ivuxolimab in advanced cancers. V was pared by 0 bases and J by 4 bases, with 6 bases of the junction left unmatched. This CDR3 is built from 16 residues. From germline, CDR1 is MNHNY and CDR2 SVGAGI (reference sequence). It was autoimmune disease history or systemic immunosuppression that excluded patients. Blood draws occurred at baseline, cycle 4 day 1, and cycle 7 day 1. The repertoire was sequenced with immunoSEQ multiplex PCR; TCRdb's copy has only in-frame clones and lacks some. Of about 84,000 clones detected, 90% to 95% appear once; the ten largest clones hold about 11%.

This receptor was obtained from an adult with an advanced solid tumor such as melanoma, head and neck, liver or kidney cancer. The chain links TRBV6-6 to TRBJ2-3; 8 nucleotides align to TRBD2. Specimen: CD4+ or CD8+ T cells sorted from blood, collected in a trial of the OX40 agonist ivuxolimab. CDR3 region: CASSYSGTSIADTQYF. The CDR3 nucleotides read TGTGCCAGCAGTTACTCTGGGACTAGTATTGCAGATACGCAGTATTTT.